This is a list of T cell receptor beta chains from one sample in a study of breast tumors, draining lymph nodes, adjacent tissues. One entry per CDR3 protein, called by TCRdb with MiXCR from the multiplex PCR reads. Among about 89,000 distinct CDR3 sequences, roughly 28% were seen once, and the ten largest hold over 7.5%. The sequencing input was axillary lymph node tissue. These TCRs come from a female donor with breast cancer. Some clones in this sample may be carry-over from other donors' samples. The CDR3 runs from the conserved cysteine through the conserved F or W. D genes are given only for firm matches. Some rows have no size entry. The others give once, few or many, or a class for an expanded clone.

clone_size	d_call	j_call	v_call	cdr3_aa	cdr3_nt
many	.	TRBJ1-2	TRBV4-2	CASSQDWTSYGYTF	TGTGCCAGCAGCCAAGACTGGACAAGCTATGGCTACACCTTC
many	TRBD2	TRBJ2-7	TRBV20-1	CSASGTSGSGEQYF	TGCAGTGCTTCCGGGACTAGCGGGAGCGGCGAGCAGTACTTC
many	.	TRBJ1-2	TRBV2	CASAGDNNYGYTF	TGTGCCAGCGCAGGGGATAATAACTATGGCTACACCTTC
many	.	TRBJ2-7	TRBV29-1	CSVIIGREQYF	TGCAGCGTTATCATAGGGCGCGAGCAGTACTTC
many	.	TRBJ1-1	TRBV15	CATSRVQGREAFF	TGTGCCACCAGCAGAGTTCAGGGGAGGGAAGCTTTCTTT
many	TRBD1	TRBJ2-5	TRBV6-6	CASSYVPGQGAGETQYF	TGTGCCAGCAGTTACGTCCCGGGACAGGGGGCAGGAGAGACCCAGTACTTC
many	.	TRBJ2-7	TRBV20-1	CSANGAQEQYF	TGCAGTGCAAACGGAGCCCAAGAGCAGTACTTC
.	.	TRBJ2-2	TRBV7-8	CASSLGRSNTGELFF	TGTGCCAGCAGCTTGGGACGGTCGAACACCGGGGAGCTGTTTTTT
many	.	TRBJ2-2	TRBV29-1	CSVGRSQAGELFF	TGCAGCGTGGGGAGGTCTCAAGCCGGGGAGCTGTTTTTT
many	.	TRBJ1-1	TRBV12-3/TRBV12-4	CASSLPPMNTEAFF	TGTGCCAGCAGTTTGCCGCCTATGAACACTGAAGCTTTCTTT
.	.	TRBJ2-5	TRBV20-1	CSARPGSGEAQYF	TGCAGTGCTAGACCCGGGAGTGGTGAGGCCCAGTACTTC
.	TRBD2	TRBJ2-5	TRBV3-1	CASSQDPGRGRETQYF	TGTGCCAGCAGCCAAGATCCTGGGCGCGGGAGAGAGACCCAGTACTTC
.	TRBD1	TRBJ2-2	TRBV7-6	CASSFGRGTGELFF	TGTGCCAGCAGCTTCGGCAGGGGGACCGGGGAGCTGTTTTTT
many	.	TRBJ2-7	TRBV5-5	CASSLGGDYEQYF	TGTGCCAGCAGCTTGGGAGGAGACTACGAGCAGTACTTC
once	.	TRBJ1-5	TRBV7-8	CAGSLLPHSLGDPQHF	TGCGCCGGCAGCCTATTACCCCATTCCCTCGGTGACCCCCAGCATTTT
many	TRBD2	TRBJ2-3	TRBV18	CASSLGTSGSGTDTQYF	TGTGCCAGCTCACTAGGGACTAGCGGGAGCGGGACAGATACGCAGTATTTT
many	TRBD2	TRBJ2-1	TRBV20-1	CSAIITNGGDEQFF	TGCAGTGCTATCATCACCAACGGGGGGGATGAGCAGTTCTTC
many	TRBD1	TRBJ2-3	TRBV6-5	CASSYGTGDADTQYF	TGTGCCAGCAGTTACGGGACAGGGGATGCAGATACGCAGTATTTT
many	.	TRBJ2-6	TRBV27	CASSWRGLSSGANVLTF	TGTGCCAGCAGCTGGCGGGGCCTGAGCTCTGGGGCCAACGTCCTGACTTTC
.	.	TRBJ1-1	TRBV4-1	CASSLGRLSTEAFF	TGCGCCAGCAGCTTGGGGCGATTAAGCACTGAAGCTTTCTTT
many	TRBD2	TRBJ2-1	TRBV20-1	CSAQAPAGGLDEQFF	TGCAGTGCACAGGCCCCAGCGGGAGGACTGGATGAGCAGTTCTTC
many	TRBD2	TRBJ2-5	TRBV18	CASSPAPGLAGIEGTQYF	TGTGCCAGCTCACCCGCGCCCGGACTAGCGGGAATAGAAGGGACCCAGTACTTC
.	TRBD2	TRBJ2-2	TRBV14	CASSQWLAGGAGELFF	TGTGCCAGCAGCCAGTGGCTAGCGGGAGGCGCCGGGGAGCTGTTTTTT
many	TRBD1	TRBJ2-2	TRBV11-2	CASSLRGLNRLRNTGELFF	TGTGCCAGCAGCTTAAGGGGGCTCAACCGGCTCCGGAACACCGGGGAGCTGTTTTTT
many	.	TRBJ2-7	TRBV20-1	CSASSLSSLEQYF	TGCAGTGCTAGCTCTTTAAGCTCCCTCGAGCAGTACTTC
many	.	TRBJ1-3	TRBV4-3	CASSQGRGGGNTIYF	TGCGCCAGCAGCCAAGGGCGGGGTGGAGGAAACACCATATATTTT
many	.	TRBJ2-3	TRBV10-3	CAISTRGADTQYF	TGTGCCATCAGTACAAGGGGGGCAGATACGCAGTATTTT
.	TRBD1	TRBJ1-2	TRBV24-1	CAIRGRTNYGYTF	TGTGCCATCAGGGGGAGAACAAACTACGGCTACACCTTC
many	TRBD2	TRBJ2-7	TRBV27	CASRNIVGTSGSSYEQYF	TGTGCCAGCAGGAACATTGTGGGGACTAGCGGGAGCTCCTACGAGCAGTACTTC
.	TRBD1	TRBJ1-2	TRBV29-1	CSVETGQGIGGYTF	TGCAGCGTGGAGACCGGACAGGGGATTGGTGGCTACACCTTC
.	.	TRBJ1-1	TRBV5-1	CASSLEQATDAFF	TGCGCCAGCAGCTTGGAACAGGCAACTGACGCTTTCTTT